This T cell receptor (beta chain) is from a study of CD8+CD57+ T cells in acquired aplastic anemia. Overall study: The study obtained an average of 3.2 ug of DNA from sorted CD4+ and CD8+ cells. For CD4+ cells, healthy donors had an average of approximately 9.8 million reads. Study-level findings and limits: Roughly 31 CD8+ CDR3 sequences were shared between patients and controls.

Genomic DNA, serving as template, underwent TCR beta VDJ and CDR3 profiling. In TCRdb, the reads were re-called with MiXCR into one record per CDR3 protein. The top ten clones hold around 2.7% of a sample with some 190,000 distinct CDR3 sequences, 40% to 55% of them seen once. As regards this clonotype: Its antigen is undetermined.

CDR3 size: 15 residues. V gave up 3 bases and J gave up 1 base; unmatched junction bases: 8. Germline V lookup: CDR1 DFQATT, CDR2 SNEGSKA (reference sequence). This sequence joins TRBV20-1 and TRBJ2-5; 7 nucleotides agree with TRBD1. Material for sequencing was sorted CD4+, CD8+, or CD8+CD57+ T cells (not recorded which) from PBMCs. This sequence was found in a human donor in good health. The CDR3 loop is CSARPGTESQETQYF. As DNA, the CDR3 is TGCAGTGCTAGGCCCGGGACAGAAAGCCAAGAGACCCAGTACTTC.